Below are 3 T cell receptor beta chains sequenced from a single sample in a study of T-cell memory formation after mild COVID-19. TCRdb passed the 5' RACE reads through MiXCR, listing each CDR3 protein once. The table records more than 150,000 distinct CDR3 sequences, approximately 10% of them present only once. The sequencing sample was made of PBMCs or a T cell subset sorted from them (not recorded which). Receptors originate from a man aged 18-30 years who had mild COVID-19 (a few samples of this study predate the infection). Cell type and time point are not known.

This clonotype was recorded at least ten times. The chain employs TRBV4-3 and TRBJ1-5; D call uncertain. There are 15 residues in the CDR3. V dropped 0 bases and J dropped 3 bases, with 9 bases sitting between them. From germline, CDR1 is LGHNA and CDR2 YSLEER. For the CDR3, the DNA is TGCGCCAGCAGCCAAGATTTGGCCACCAATCAGCCCCAGCATTTT. This gives the protein CASSQDLATNQPQHF.

This clonotype was observed at least ten times. The chain combines TRBV7-9 with TRBJ2-3, with TRBD2 identical over 7 bases. This CDR3 contains 17 residues. The germline gives CDR1 SEHNR, CDR2 FQNEAQ (reference sequence). Unmatched junction bases numbered 6, after V lost 0 bases and J lost 0 bases. CDR3 sequence (DNA): TGTGCCAGCAGCTTAGCGTGGGCTAGCGGCAGCACAGATACGCAGTATTTT. Translating it yields CASSLAWASGSTDTQYF. The entire variable domain, with the rest obtained from reference TRBV7-9 and TRBJ2-3, is as follows: DTGVSQNPRHKITKRGQNVTFRCDPISEHNRLYWYRQTLGQGPEFLTYFQNEAQLEKSRLLSDRFSAERPKGSFSTLEIQRTEQGDSAMYLCASSLAWASGSTDTQYFGPGTRLTVL.

The chain uses TRBV30 and TRBJ1-1, with D perhaps matching TRBD1 (5 bases). Germline values: CDR1 GTSNPN, CDR2 SVGIG (reference sequence). Trimming cost V 8 bases and J 1 base, with 14 bases left between them. The CDR3 is 13 amino acids. CDR3 sequence (DNA): TGTGCCAGTCCGACAGCCTCGAACACTGAAGCTTTCTTT. Encoded protein: CASPTASNTEAFF.